This entry concerns a single TCR beta chain. The source of the sample is a study of blood T cell repertoires in COVID-19. On the study more broadly: Sites in the United States, Italy and Spain provided acute and convalescent COVID-19 samples.

Germline lookup yields CDR1 MNHEY and CDR2 SMNVEV (reference sequence). Trimming removed 2 bases at V and 0 bases at J, with 9 bases between. The CDR3 runs 15 residues. In the source study's methods: The authors estimated nucleated cell counts from reference gene primer amplification. The protocol was immunoSEQ multiplex PCR, while the TCRdb copy is restricted to in-frame clones and leaves out a portion. For V, J and clone size, that table is used; D and trimming come from the DNA. Of approximately 210,000 clones in the sample, approximately 90% were seen once. Sample: peripheral blood. This rearrangement joins TRBV27 to TRBJ2-3, with D possibly matching TRBD1 (6 bases). This receptor was taken from a woman in her thirties or forties with acute or convalescent COVID-19. CDR3 sequence reads: CASSLGDISTDTQYF. CDR3 nucleotides: TGTGCCAGCAGTTTAGGGGACATCAGCACAGATACGCAGTATTTT.